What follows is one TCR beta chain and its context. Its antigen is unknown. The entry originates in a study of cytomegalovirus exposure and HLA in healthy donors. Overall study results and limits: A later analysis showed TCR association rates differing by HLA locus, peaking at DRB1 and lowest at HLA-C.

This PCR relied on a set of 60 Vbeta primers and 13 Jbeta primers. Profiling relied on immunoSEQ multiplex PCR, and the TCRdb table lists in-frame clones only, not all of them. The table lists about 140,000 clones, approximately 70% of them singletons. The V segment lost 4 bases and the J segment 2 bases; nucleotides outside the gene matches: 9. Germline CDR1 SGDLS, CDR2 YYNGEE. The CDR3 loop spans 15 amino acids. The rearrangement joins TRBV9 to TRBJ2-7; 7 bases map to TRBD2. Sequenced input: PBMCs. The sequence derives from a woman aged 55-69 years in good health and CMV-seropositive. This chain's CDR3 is CASSSGGGSTYEQYF. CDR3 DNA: TGTGCCAGCAGCTCGGGAGGCGGGAGTACCTACGAGCAGTACTTC. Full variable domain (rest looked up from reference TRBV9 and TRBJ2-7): DSGVTQTPKHLITATGQRVTLRCSPRSGDLSVYWYQQSLDQGLQFLIQYYNGEERAKGNILERFSAQQFPDLHSELNLSSLELGDSALYFCASSSGGGSTYEQYFGPGTRLTVT.